This record covers a single TCR beta chain. Its antigen remains unidentified. The authors prepared UMI-labeled TRB cDNA libraries by 5' RACE. TCRdb re-called the 5' RACE reads; every CDR3 protein appears as one record, without DNA. Across 150,000 or so distinct CDR3 sequences, the top ten clones capture just under 0.5% of the sample. Naive CD8+ T cells showed a CD45RO-CCR7+CD27+CD95- phenotype. The data were obtained in a study of CXCR3-negative and CXCR3-positive naive CD8 T cells. Findings and limits, study-wide: TRB CDR3s of CXCR3-positive naive cells were more hydrophobic than those of CXCR3-negative naive cells. After cryopreservation, expression of CXCR3 was partially reduced, and most assays were run with fresh PBMCs. Memory cells showed distinct TRBV-TRBJ patterns, while the two naive subsets matched. Much lower diversity was found in memory CD8+ cells, while both naive subsets had comparably high diversity.

The CDR3 is 15 amino acids. The V gene's germline CDR1 is MGHRA and CDR2 YSYEKL. The chain is built from TRBV4-1 and TRBJ2-7. The specimen was naive CXCR3+ CD8+ T cells from blood. Subset of the sample: CD45RO-CCR7+CD27+CD95- naive CD8+ T cells expressing CXCR3 (TNR3+). The receptor comes from a human donor in good health. Some clones in this sample may be carry-over from other donors' samples. This chain's CDR3 is CASTYEEESSYEQYF.